These 20 T cell receptor beta chains were all obtained from the same sample, sequenced in a study of T cells after yellow fever vaccination. TCRdb independently ran MiXCR on the 5' RACE reads; one entry per CDR3 protein. The table has 200,000 to 250,000 distinct CDR3 sequences, approximately 3.2% seen once. The sample in question was CD4+ T cells sorted from PBMCs, obtained 10 days after the yellow fever booster vaccination. These receptors were collected from a man younger than 35 who received the YFV17D yellow fever vaccine.

The chain couples TRBV12-3 or TRBV12-4 to TRBJ1-1, with TRBD1 identical over 7 bases. This CDR3 contains 14 residues. The junction had 7 bases not matched to a gene; V was cut back by 6 bases and J by 3 bases. The CDR3 nucleotides are TGTGCCAGCAGCCTAGGACAGGCCTACACTGAAGCTTTCTTT. Its protein product is CASSLGQAYTEAFF.

This clonotype was seen only a few times. The chain is built from TRBV5-1 and TRBJ2-7; tentative D call: TRBD2 (6 bases). The germline CDR1 and CDR2 sequences are SGHRS and YFSETQ. The CDR3 covers 16 residues. Trimming shortened V by 4 bases and J by 3 bases, and 20 bases separated the two germline ends. CDR3 bases: TGCGCCAGCAGCCCTTCTTGGAGGGTTGGTCACTACGAGCAGTACTTC. Protein product: CASSPSWRVGHYEQYF.

This clonotype has ten or more counts. J is TRBJ1-6 and V is TRBV6-2 or TRBV6-3; D is unresolved. Trimming took 6 bases from V and 14 from J, leaving 17 bases between them. Germline CDR1 MNHEY, CDR2 SVGEGT. The CDR3 spans 13 residues. CDR3 nucleotides: TGTGCCAGCAGAGGTTGGGTCCGAGGTACCCTCCACTTT. Its protein is CASRGWVRGTLHF.

This clonotype was counted only a few times. The DNA of the CDR3 is TGCGCCAGCAGCTTGTACGGGGGTATGAACACTGAAGCTTTCTTT. It yields the protein CASSLYGGMNTEAFF. The rearrangement joins TRBV5-1 to TRBJ1-1, with D maybe TRBD1 (5 bases). This CDR3 comprises 15 residues. Germline assignment: CDR1 SGHRS and CDR2 YFSETQ. Deletions cut 1 base from V and 0 bases from J, with 10 bases between.

This clonotype has just a few counts. V is TRBV11-2 and J is TRBJ2-1; D ambiguous. There are 13 residues in the CDR3. The germline V gene encodes CDR1 SGHAT and CDR2 FQNNGV. V lost 4 bases and J lost 8, with 12 bases in between. CDR3 residues: CASSSITVHEQFF. The DNA of the CDR3 is TGTGCCAGCAGCTCGATAACGGTCCATGAGCAGTTCTTC.

There are many counts of this clonotype. The genes are TRBV24-1 and TRBJ2-5, with D unclear. V lost 7 bases to trimming and J lost 5 bases, with 10 bases between them. Germline-derived CDR1 and CDR2 are KGHDR and SFDVKD. The CDR3 consists of 12 residues. CDR3 in DNA: TGTGCCACCAGGGGTTCAGGCGAGACCCAGTACTTC. Its protein is CATRGSGETQYF.

CDR3 region: CASSYSALVRTEAFF. The CDR3 coding sequence is TGTGCCAGCAGTTACTCAGCCTTGGTTCGCACTGAAGCTTTCTTT. This rearrangement joins TRBV6-5 to TRBJ1-1; D remains ambiguous. Germline V lookup: CDR1 MNHEY, CDR2 SVGAGI. V lost 0 bases and J 4 bases, leaving 12 bases between the germline ends. The CDR3 sequence is 15 residues long.

In its sample, this clonotype was seen many times. The chain employs TRBV5-4 and TRBJ2-5, with D possibly TRBD1 on 6 matching bases. There are 13 residues in the CDR3. V was trimmed by 4 bases and J by 3 bases, leaving 10 bases between them. Per the germline V gene, CDR1 is SGHNT and CDR2 is YYREEE (reference sequence). As DNA, the CDR3 is TGTGCCAGCAGCCAAAGGACAGAAGAGACCCAGTACTTC. Its protein product is CASSQRTEETQYF.

This clonotype was seen a handful of times. V and J are TRBV19 and TRBJ2-3, with D tentatively TRBD1 (6 bases). The CDR3 extends over 15 amino acids. V dropped 3 bases and J dropped 0 bases, with 10 bases sitting between them. Per germline, CDR1 LNHDA and CDR2 SQIVND (reference sequence). Here the CDR3 DNA reads TGTGCCAGTAGTATTTGGGGACAAAGCACAGATACGCAGTATTTT. Its translation: CASSIWGQSTDTQYF.

The V call is TRBV19, the J call TRBJ1-5; D remains unclear. V was shortened by 3 bases and J by 5 bases, with 11 bases between the two germline ends. CDR3 length: 14 amino acids. Germline CDR1 is LNHDA and CDR2 is SQIVND (reference sequence). This CDR3 is CASSILTRDQPQHF. CDR3 bases: TGTGCCAGTAGTATCTTGACTAGGGATCAGCCCCAGCATTTT.

This clonotype was found many times. This chain links TRBV12-3 or TRBV12-4 with TRBJ1-1; perhaps TRBD1 as D (5 bases). The CDR3 sequence is 11 residues long. V was trimmed by 10 bases and J by 1 base, leaving 7 bases between them. In DNA form, the CDR3 reads TGTGCCATAAGGGGGAACACTGAAGCTTTCTTT. Amino acid sequence: CAIRGNTEAFF.

The sample holds a few counts of this clonotype. V gene TRBV7-2 combines with J gene TRBJ2-5, with D perhaps matching TRBD1 (5 bases). V gave up 5 bases and J gave up 4 bases, with 14 bases separating them. Germline V lookup: CDR1 SGHTA, CDR2 FQGNSA. This CDR3 spans 14 amino acids. This chain's CDR3 is CASSQGRLGETQYF. CDR3 sequence (DNA): TGTGCCAGCAGCCAGGGTCGGCTCGGAGAGACCCAGTACTTC.

This clonotype was seen only a few times. V and J are TRBV20-1 and TRBJ2-3, with 7 positions matching TRBD1. The CDR3 spans 13 residues. Germline CDR1 is DFQATT and CDR2 is SNEGSKA (reference sequence). Trimming at V came to 6 bases and at J to 4 bases, leaving 7 bases not matched to a gene. CDR3 region: CSAHRGSADTQYF. The CDR3 coding sequence is TGCAGTGCCCACAGGGGATCAGCAGATACGCAGTATTTT.

This clonotype was counted only a few times. The rearrangement uses TRBV7-9 and TRBJ2-1; a weak D match, TRBD1 (6 bases). Germline V gives CDR1 SEHNR, CDR2 FQNEAQ (reference sequence). The CDR3 runs 14 residues. The germline V and J ends were trimmed by 5 bases and 5 bases, with 13 bases remaining between them. The CDR3 DNA reads as TGTGCCAGCAGCGTAGGGACACCCAACAATGAGCAGTTCTTC. As protein: CASSVGTPNNEQFF.

This clonotype was observed many times. The V gene is TRBV15, the J gene TRBJ2-4; weak D call: TRBD1 (6 bases). CDR3 length equals 14 residues. Trimming removed 1 base at V and 6 bases at J, with 10 bases between. Looked up from germline, CDR1 is LNHNV and CDR2 is YYDKDF (reference sequence). In nucleotides, the CDR3 is TGTGCCACCAGCAGAGTTAAGGACAGAAACATTCAGTACTTC. Protein product: CATSRVKDRNIQYF.

This clonotype was seen ten or more times. The V gene is TRBV6-6, the J gene TRBJ2-3; D not resolved. From germline, CDR1 is MNHNY and CDR2 SVGAGI (reference sequence). The CDR3 is made up of 12 amino acids. The ends were cut back, 7 bases at V and 2 bases at J, with 7 bases in the middle. Written as DNA, the CDR3 is TGTGCCAGCAAGCGTCTCACAGATACGCAGTATTTT. Amino acid sequence: CASKRLTDTQYF.

This clonotype was observed many times. The chain uses TRBV7-6 and TRBJ1-5; D ambiguous. CDR1 and CDR2 (germline): SGHVS, FNYEAQ. Trimming removed 4 bases from V and 6 bases from J, with 19 bases in between. The CDR3 has 16 residues. The CDR3 protein is CASSSSLLPEGQPQHF. DNA of the CDR3: TGTGCCAGCAGCTCTTCTCTCCTTCCAGAGGGTCAGCCCCAGCATTTT.

This clonotype has a count of ten or more. The chain uses TRBV27 and TRBJ1-5; no definite D call. The CDR3 contains 15 residues. The V end lost 1 base, the J end lost 1 base, and 8 bases lay between the germline ends. Germline V CDR1 and CDR2: MNHEY, SMNVEV (reference sequence). CDR3 in amino acids: CASSLWARSNQPQHF. The CDR3 DNA reads as TGTGCCAGCAGTTTATGGGCGCGGAGCAATCAGCCCCAGCATTTT.

This clonotype was found a few times. The V gene is TRBV5-1, the J gene TRBJ1-2; D uncertain. CDR3 length: 13 amino acids. The germline V gene has CDR1 SGHRS and CDR2 YFSETQ. V was shortened by 0 bases and J by 6 bases, with 9 bases between the two germline ends. CDR3 loop: CASSLVGSDGYTF. The CDR3 DNA follows: TGCGCCAGCAGCTTGGTGGGGAGTGATGGCTACACCTTC.

This clonotype was seen only a few times. This chain joins TRBV5-1 and TRBJ2-6; TRBD2 is a possible D gene (7 bases). V lost 4 bases to trimming and J lost 3 bases, with 14 bases between them. CDR3 length: 16 residues. CDR1 SGHRS and CDR2 YFSETQ come from the germline V gene. DNA of the CDR3: TGCGCCAGCAGCCCCTGGGGGGGCGGTGGGGCCAACGTCCTGACTTTC. This gives the protein CASSPWGGGGANVLTF.